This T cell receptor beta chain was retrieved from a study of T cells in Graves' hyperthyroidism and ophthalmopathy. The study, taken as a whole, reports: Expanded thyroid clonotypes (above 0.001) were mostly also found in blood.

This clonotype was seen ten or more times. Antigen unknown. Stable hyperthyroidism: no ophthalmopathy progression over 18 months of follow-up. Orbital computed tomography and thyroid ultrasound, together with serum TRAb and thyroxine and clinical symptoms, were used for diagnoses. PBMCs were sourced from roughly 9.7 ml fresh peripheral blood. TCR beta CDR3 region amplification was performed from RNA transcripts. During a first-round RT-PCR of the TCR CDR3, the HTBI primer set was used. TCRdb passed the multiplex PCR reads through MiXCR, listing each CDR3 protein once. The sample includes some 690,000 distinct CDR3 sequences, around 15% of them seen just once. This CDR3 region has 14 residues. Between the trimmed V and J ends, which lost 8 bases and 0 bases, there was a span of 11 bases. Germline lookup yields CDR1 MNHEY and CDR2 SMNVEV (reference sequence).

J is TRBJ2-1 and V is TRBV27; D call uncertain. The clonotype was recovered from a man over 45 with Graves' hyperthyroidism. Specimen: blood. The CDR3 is CASGLLGSYNEQFF. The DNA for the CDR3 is TGTGCCAGCGGGCTATTAGGCTCCTACAATGAGCAGTTCTTC.